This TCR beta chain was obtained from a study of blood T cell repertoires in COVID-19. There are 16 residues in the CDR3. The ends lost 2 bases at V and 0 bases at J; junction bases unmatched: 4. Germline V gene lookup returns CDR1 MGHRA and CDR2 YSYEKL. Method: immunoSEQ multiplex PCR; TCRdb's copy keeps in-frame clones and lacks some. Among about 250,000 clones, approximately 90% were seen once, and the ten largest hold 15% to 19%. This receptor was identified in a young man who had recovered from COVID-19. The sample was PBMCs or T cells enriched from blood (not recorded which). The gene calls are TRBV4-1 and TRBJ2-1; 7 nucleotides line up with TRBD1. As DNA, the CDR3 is TGCGCCAGCAGCCAACGAGGACAGGACTCCTACAATGAGCAGTTCTTC. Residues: CASSQRGQDSYNEQFF.